Listed below are T cell receptor beta chains from one sample, sequenced in a study of blood T cell repertoires in COVID-19. TCRdb keeps only in-frame clones here, not all; method: immunoSEQ multiplex PCR. The sample lists about 180,000 clones, more than 85% occurring once. Material: PBMCs or T cells enriched from blood (not recorded which). The source is a human donor with acute COVID-19. The donor label of this sample is uncertain. CDR3s include the opening cysteine and the closing phenylalanine or tryptophan.

j_call cdr3_length v_call cdr3_aa
TRBJ2-1 14 TRBV7-9 CASSFPGAYNEQFF
TRBJ1-5 17 TRBV7-8 CASSLGSGSLNYQPQHF
TRBJ2-3 17 TRBV5-4 CASSLAGLAAGTDTQYF
TRBJ2-2 13 TRBV19 CASHGLNTGELFF
TRBJ1-2 14 TRBV29-1 CSVQTTGGGNGYTF
TRBJ2-1 19 TRBV7-2 CASSLASGGVFGPYNEQFF
TRBJ1-1 16 TRBV5-1 CASSLSQTEPNTEAFF
TRBJ2-7 13 TRBV6-2/TRBV6-3 CASSSRLAGASDF
TRBJ2-3 16 TRBV4-1 CASSQGGGGRTDTQYF
TRBJ2-1 14 TRBV5-8 CASSLDSLPNEQFF
TRBJ2-5 15 TRBV24-1 CATSTGRGYQETQYF
TRBJ2-7 16 TRBV15 CATSRVGRGDAYEQYF
TRBJ2-3 12 TRBV7-9 CASSRTQDTQYF
TRBJ2-7 15 TRBV5-4 CASSLGKRGSYEQYF
TRBJ2-3 19 TRBV11-2 CASSPRWPSGGTDTDTQYF
TRBJ1-1 13 TRBV12-3/TRBV12-4 CASSLGAPAEAFF
TRBJ2-4 14 TRBV19 CASSWRTGQNIQYF
TRBJ2-7 12 TRBV2 CASSPDRGEQYF
TRBJ1-1 15 TRBV7-2 CASSYRPLQGAEAFF
TRBJ2-2 15 TRBV6-4 CASSPGLANTGELFF
TRBJ2-7 16 TRBV18 CASSPQNRDRGNEQYF
TRBJ1-4 15 TRBV27 CASSLSPDRNEKLFF
TRBJ2-3 14 TRBV7-9 CASSSPPGIDTQYF
TRBJ2-5 13 TRBV5-4 CASSSPTEETQYF
TRBJ1-6 16 TRBV5-4 CASSLEGGRGNSPLHF
TRBJ1-1 13 TRBV3-1/TRBV3-2 CASSHPQAMRAFF
TRBJ2-5 15 TRBV5-4 CASTPYRDSQETQYF
TRBJ1-1 15 TRBV5-4 CASSLGDRGITEAFF
TRBJ1-2 16 TRBV7-2 CASSLDIADSPGGYTF
TRBJ2-1 14 TRBV11-2 CASHAITGYNEQFF
TRBJ2-6 16 TRBV6-5 CASSLDQGAGANVLTF
TRBJ2-5 17 TRBV25-1 CASSEELAGGPGETQYF
TRBJ1-3 15 TRBV7-9 CASSLNRGIGNTIYF
TRBJ2-4 16 TRBV30 CAWSLSPAGGDGIQYF
TRBJ2-2 15 TRBV7-2 CAAGEFSGDTGELFF
TRBJ1-1 15 TRBV9 CASSAEGQGNTEAFF
TRBJ2-5 15 TRBV5-1 CASSLGVGPQETQYF
TRBJ1-4 15 TRBV4-3 CASSLWTGEEEKLFF
TRBJ1-3 16 TRBV5-1 CASSLVGELSGNTIYF
TRBJ2-2 16 TRBV30 CAWSVRRGINTGELFF